The 16 T cell receptor beta chains reported below all come from one sample, sequenced in a study of blood T cell repertoires in COVID-19. The data were produced by immunoSEQ multiplex PCR, yet TCRdb's version contains in-frame clones alone and is incomplete. The table records 250,000 or so clones, 88% of them present only once. Sequencing was done on a sample of peripheral blood. The receptors originated from a woman aged 25 to 39 with acute or convalescent COVID-19.

The chain combines TRBV7-8 with TRBJ2-1; TRBD1 agrees at 10 bases. The CDR3 sequence is 18 residues long. Germline V gene lookup returns CDR1 SGHVS and CDR2 FQNEAQ. Trimming at V came to 5 bases and at J to 11 bases, leaving 21 bases not matched to a gene. CDR3 loop: CASSNPLRQGARGTQQFF. In nucleotides, the CDR3 is TGTGCCAGCAGCAACCCACTTAGACAGGGGGCACGCGGGACCCAGCAGTTCTTC.

The chain links TRBV11-3 to TRBJ1-2; 11 bases fit TRBD1. CDR1 and CDR2 (germline): SGHNT, YENEEA. Trimming cost V 3 bases and J 0 bases; bases outside gene matches: 3. The CDR3 has 16 residues. DNA for the CDR3: TGTGCCAGCAGCTTCGGGACAGGGGGAGCTAACTATGGCTACACCTTC. Translating gives CASSFGTGGANYGYTF.

J is TRBJ2-1 and V is TRBV7-8; 10 bases match TRBD2. With V trimmed by 4 bases and J by 0 bases, 3 bases remained unmatched. Germline loops: CDR1 SGHVS, CDR2 FQNEAQ. The CDR3 has 16 amino acids. The CDR3 sequence is CASSSVAGGSYNEQFF. The CDR3, as DNA: TGTGCCAGCAGCTCCGTAGCGGGAGGCTCCTACAATGAGCAGTTCTTC.

This sequence joins TRBV24-1 and TRBJ2-3, with TRBD1 matching 7 bases. The V segment lost 4 bases and the J segment 1 base; nucleotides outside the gene matches: 7. This CDR3 is 16 amino acids long. Germline CDR1 KGHDR, CDR2 SFDVKD. CDR3 amino acids: CATSDHDRDGTDTQYF. The DNA for the CDR3 is TGTGCCACCAGTGACCACGACAGGGATGGCACAGATACGCAGTATTTT.

This clone turned up a few times. The chain links TRBV25-1 to TRBJ2-2, with D possibly TRBD2 on 5 matching bases. Germline V CDR1 and CDR2: MGHDK, SYGVNS. The CDR3 extends over 15 amino acids. Trimming pared 5 bases from V and 4 bases from J, leaving 14 bases between. The CDR3 DNA follows: TGTGCCAGCAGTCCGGCGCTAGCAGCCACCGGGGAGCTGTTTTTT. This codes for CASSPALAATGELFF.

This clone was detected only once. The rearrangement uses TRBV5-1 and TRBJ2-3; no clear D. V was trimmed by 4 bases and J by 4 bases, leaving 7 bases between them. CDR3 length equals 12 residues. Germline CDR1 is SGHRS and CDR2 is YFSETQ. The CDR3 here is CASSPYPDTQYF. The CDR3, as DNA: TGCGCCAGCAGCCCCTACCCAGATACGCAGTATTTT.

The genes are TRBV9 and TRBJ2-7, with TRBD2 matching 9 bases. The CDR3 extends over 16 amino acids. Germline CDR1 SGDLS, CDR2 YYNGEE. Trimming at V came to 0 bases and at J to 3 bases, leaving 7 bases not matched to a gene. The CDR3 sequence is CASSVAGAGGYYEQYF. The DNA for the CDR3 is TGTGCCAGCAGCGTAGCAGGAGCGGGAGGTTACTACGAGCAGTACTTC.

The V and J genes are TRBV5-8 and TRBJ1-2; D unresolved. Looked up from germline, CDR1 is SGHTS and CDR2 is YDEGEE. This CDR3 has 16 residues. Trimming left V 3 bases short and J 8 bases short, with 23 bases between. CDR3 DNA: TGTGCCAGCAGCTCACCCCCGGGTGGCAGTGCTAAGGGCTACACCTTC. Amino acid sequence: CASSSPPGGSAKGYTF.

This clone was recorded only once. This CDR3 is CASSPAGQGGGTEAFF. In DNA, the CDR3 is TGCGCCAGCAGCCCGGCGGGACAGGGAGGGGGCACTGAAGCTTTCTTT. The chain links TRBV5-1 to TRBJ1-1, with 9 positions matching TRBD1. Germline V lookup: CDR1 SGHRS, CDR2 YFSETQ. CDR3 length equals 16 residues. Unmatched junction bases numbered 11, after V lost 4 bases and J lost 4 bases.

This clone was picked up one time. The chain joins TRBV9 to TRBJ1-3; D gene unclear. Germline V CDR1 and CDR2: SGDLS, YYNGEE. The CDR3 spans 13 residues. With 7 bases removed from V and 2 bases from J, the gap between germline ends came to 10 bases. The chain's CDR3 is CASGREAGNTIYF. In DNA, the CDR3 is TGTGCCAGCGGGCGGGAAGCTGGAAACACCATATATTTT.

V is TRBV11-2 and J is TRBJ2-7, with D tentatively TRBD1 (6 bases). Germline-derived CDR1 and CDR2 are SGHAT and FQNNGV. This CDR3 has 15 amino acids. V was pared by 1 base and J by 2 bases, with 12 bases between. CDR3 in amino acids: CASSLGGHRAYEQYF. Written as DNA, the CDR3 is TGTGCCAGCAGCTTAGGGGGGCACCGAGCCTACGAGCAGTACTTC.

V usage is TRBV7-2 and J usage is TRBJ2-2, with D possibly TRBD1 on 6 matching bases. This CDR3 comprises 15 residues. V dropped 3 bases and J dropped 3 bases, with 11 bases sitting between them. Per the germline V gene, CDR1 is SGHTA and CDR2 is FQGNSA. This CDR3 is CASSFETGYTGELFF. The DNA of the CDR3 is TGTGCCAGCAGCTTTGAGACAGGATACACCGGGGAGCTGTTTTTT.

The chain recombines TRBV3-1 (or the pseudogene TRBV3-2) with TRBJ2-5; TRBD1 matches at 8 bases. The junction had 1 base not matched to a gene; V was cut back by 6 bases and J by 1 base. Germline V gene lookup returns CDR1 LGHDT and CDR2 YNNKEL (reference sequence). This CDR3 has 13 residues. The CDR3 region has the DNA TGTGCCAGCAGTGACAGGGGCCAAGAGACCCAGTACTTC. It specifies CASSDRGQETQYF.

The rearrangement joins TRBV5-5 to TRBJ1-1; tentatively, D is TRBD1 (5 bases). The germline V gene has CDR1 SGHKS and CDR2 YYEKEE (reference sequence). V lost 0 bases and J 11 bases, leaving 11 bases between the germline ends. The CDR3 loop spans 12 amino acids. The CDR3 loop reads CASSLAGGEAFF. The CDR3 nucleotides are TGTGCCAGCAGCTTGGCCGGGGGGGAGGCTTTCTTT. Full variable domain (outside the CDR3, taken from reference TRBV5-5 and TRBJ1-1): DAGVTQSPTHLIKTRGQQVTLRCSPISGHKSVSWYQQVLGQGPQFIFQYYEKEERGRGNFPDRFSARQFPNYSSELNVNALLLGDSALYLCASSLAGGEAFFGQGTRLTVV.

V usage is TRBV6-2 or TRBV6-3 and J usage is TRBJ1-1; D unclear. V lost 2 bases, J lost 4 bases, and 8 bases lay in between. There are 13 residues in the CDR3. CDR1 is MNHEY, CDR2 SVGEGT, per germline. The CDR3 is CASSYDGFTEAFF. Here the CDR3 DNA reads TGTGCCAGCAGTTACGACGGGTTCACTGAAGCTTTCTTT.

The V call is TRBV10-2, the J call TRBJ2-5; TRBD2 aligns across 7 bases. The junction had 11 bases not matched to a gene; V was cut back by 9 bases and J by 13 bases. Germline assignment: CDR1 WSHSY and CDR2 SAAADI. The CDR3 covers 11 residues. The CDR3 DNA follows: TGCGCCAGGGGAGGGTTGTGGCTTACGTACTTC. Translation: CARGGLWLTYF.